This entry is about one T cell receptor (beta chain). These data originate in a study of blood T cell repertoires in COVID-19. Across the whole study: The samples span acute and convalescent COVID-19 from the United States, Italy and Spain.

In the original processing: By means of reference gene primer amplification, nucleated cell counts were estimated. Here immunoSEQ multiplex PCR was the method, and the copy in TCRdb shows in-frame clones only, minus some. D and trimming come from the DNA, and the V and J calls and clone size come from that table. The sample lists over 90,000 clones, 86% seen once, with 1.5% to 2% in the top ten. The clonotype was recovered from a man older than 75 with acute or convalescent COVID-19. Sequenced sample: peripheral blood.

As DNA, the CDR3 is TGTGCCAGTAGTCCGACTAGCGGGATAACCGGGGAGCTGTTTTTT. This codes for CASSPTSGITGELFF. The rearrangement links TRBV19 to TRBJ2-2; 11 nucleotides line up with TRBD2. Trimming removed 5 bases from V and 5 bases from J; junction bases left unmatched: 4. This CDR3 comprises 15 residues. Per the germline V gene, CDR1 is LNHDA and CDR2 is SQIVND (reference sequence). The full variable domain, in which reference TRBV19 and TRBJ2-2 provide the parts outside the CDR3, is DGGITQSPKYLFRKEGQNVTLSCEQNLNHDAMYWYRQDPGQGLRLIYYSQIVNDFQKGDIAEGYSVSREKKESFPLTVTSAQKNPTAFYLCASSPTSGITGELFFGEGSRLTVL.